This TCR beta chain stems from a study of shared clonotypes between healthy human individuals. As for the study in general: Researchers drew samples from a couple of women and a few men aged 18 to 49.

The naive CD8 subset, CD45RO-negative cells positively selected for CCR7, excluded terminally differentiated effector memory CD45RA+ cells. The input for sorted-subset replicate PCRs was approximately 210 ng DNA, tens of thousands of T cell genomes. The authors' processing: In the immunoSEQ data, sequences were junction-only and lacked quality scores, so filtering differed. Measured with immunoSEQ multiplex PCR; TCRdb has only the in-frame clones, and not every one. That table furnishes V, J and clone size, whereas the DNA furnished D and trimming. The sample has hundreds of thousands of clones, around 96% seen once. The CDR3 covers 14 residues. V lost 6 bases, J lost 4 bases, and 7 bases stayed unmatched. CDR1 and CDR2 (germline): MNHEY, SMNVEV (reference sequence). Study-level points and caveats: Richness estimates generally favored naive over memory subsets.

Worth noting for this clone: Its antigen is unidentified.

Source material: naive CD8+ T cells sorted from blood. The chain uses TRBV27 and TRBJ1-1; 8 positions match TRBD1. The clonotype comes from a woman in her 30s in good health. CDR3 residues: CASSTGQGLTEAFF. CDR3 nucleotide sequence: TGTGCCAGCAGCACCGGACAGGGACTCACTGAAGCTTTCTTT.